This entry features one T cell receptor beta chain sequence. Its antigen is currently not known. No much larger clone is present one base from it, and per-base qualities are unavailable. TCRdb lists the instrument as Illumina NovaSeq 6000. TCR cDNA was synthesized by 5'RACE template switching, which introduced a universal primer site and unique molecular identifiers. Priming of cDNA synthesis was performed from both the TCR alpha and TCR beta constant segments. Library amplification used two PCR steps, and the second PCR step added sample barcodes and sequencing adapters. Sequencing of libraries was performed on Illumina HiSeq 2500 (2x100 bp) or NovaSeq (2x150 bp). As for the original processing: MIGEC handled demultiplexing of reads and collapsing into UMI consensus sequences, while MiXCR performed V(D)J alignment. Vaccine-responding clonotypes were identified with edgeR using replicate PBMC samples, with FDR below 0.01 and a log2 fold change above 5 up to day 15 being required. Each bulk clonotype received a CD4 or CD8 identity based on whether the sequenced CD4 or CD8 repertoire contained that clonotype at higher abundance. TCRdb reanalyzed the raw reads on its own, using fastp at Q25 for trimming and MiXCR for clone calling, and kept in-frame beta chains. When rows share a CDR3 protein, they turn into one entry using the most common DNA and genes. In this record, the V and J calls reflect TCRdb's handling and not the investigators' own analysis. This sample has a few hundred thousand distinct CDR3 sequences in its table, and about an eighth of those were observed once. In total, the top ten clones hold 2.5% to 3.5% of the sample.

These data belong to a study of T cells after yellow fever vaccination (dated by TCRdb to about 2019). Turning to the overall study: The SMART-Seq v4 Ultra Low Input RNA kit was used to prepare libraries from fractions with low cell numbers. To track T-cell clones before and after primary and booster YFV17D yellow fever vaccination, bulk TCR alpha and beta repertoires were sequenced longitudinally. Bulk PBMC replicates and cell subsets were isolated from blood drawn at multiple timepoints before and after both primary and secondary immunization. Two healthy male donors, one aged 18 to 30 and one aged 30 to 39 years, were included in the cohort.

Broader findings and caveats from the paper: The secondary T-cell response was found to be weaker but faster than the primary response, with a peak reached on day 5 rather than on day 15. A small fraction of clonotypes appeared in both the CD4 and CD8 compartments, likely as a result of convergent recombination. Because the study included only two donors, the extent to which the findings can be generalized is limited. After the booster, most of the clones that had expanded following primary vaccination were detected again (96% of CD4 and roughly 88% of CD8), which suggests that memory was broadly maintained. Computational filtering was required because FACS-sorted repertoires could contain abundant contaminating clonotypes from the bulk population.

The treatment or condition label on this specimen signifies: live attenuated yellow fever vaccine strain. PBMCs were isolated from peripheral blood using a standard Ficoll-Paque protocol. Dynabeads CD4 and CD8 positive selection kits were used to isolate the CD4 and CD8 T-cell fractions. TriZol was used to extract RNA from bulk PBMCs, from CD4 and CD8 fractions, and from dextramer-positive and dextramer-negative fractions. The TCR originated in a young man who received the YFV17D yellow fever vaccine. Sequenced material: CD4+ T cells sorted from PBMCs, taken 15 days after the yellow fever booster vaccination.

The CDR3 in this case is CASRAGTSGGYEQYF. The bases read TGTGCCAGCAGGGCCGGGACTAGCGGGGGCTACGAGCAGTACTTC. In this chain, TRBV12-3 or TRBV12-4 is recombined with TRBJ2-7, with 14 bases aligning to TRBD2. Measured from the cysteine to the phenylalanine, the CDR3 is 15 residues long. Solely the CDR3 DNA is kept, with 45 bases framed from the first base. V is pruned by 6 bases and J by 3 bases, leaving 4 bases of the junction without a gene match.